Listed here are 15 T cell receptor beta chains from one sample, sequenced in a study of OX40 agonist ivuxolimab in advanced cancers. Assay used: immunoSEQ multiplex PCR; TCRdb lists only in-frame clones, some missing. The sample shows about 25,000 clones, roughly four fifths of them seen only once. Specimen: CD4+ or CD8+ T cells sorted from blood, collected in a trial of the OX40 agonist ivuxolimab. The receptors originated from an adult with an advanced solid tumor such as melanoma, head and neck, liver or kidney cancer.

This sequence joins TRBV5-1 and TRBJ2-3; D is perhaps TRBD1 or TRBD2 (5 bases each). Per germline, CDR1 SGHRS and CDR2 YFSETQ. CDR3 size: 15 residues. V was trimmed by 4 bases and J by 1 base, leaving 13 bases between them. The CDR3 protein is CASSPGWGRTDTQYF. CDR3 nucleotide sequence: TGCGCCAGCAGCCCCGGATGGGGACGCACAGATACGCAGTATTTT.

This clone was counted only a few times. The chain couples TRBV10-3 to TRBJ2-3; D is ambiguous. V lost 0 bases and J 0 bases, leaving 7 bases between the germline ends. Germline CDR1 ENHRY, CDR2 SYGVKD. There are 15 residues in the CDR3. This CDR3 is CAISESRSSTDTQYF. The CDR3 DNA reads as TGTGCCATCAGTGAGTCGAGGAGTAGCACAGATACGCAGTATTTT.

The chain has TRBV30 and TRBJ1-1; 7 bases line up with TRBD1. Trimming at V came to 3 bases and at J to 0 bases, leaving 7 bases not matched to a gene. The CDR3 totals 15 residues. Germline V gene data show CDR1 as GTSNPN and CDR2 as SVGIG (reference sequence). The CDR3 region is CAWSDRVGMNTEAFF. CDR3 sequence (DNA): TGTGCCTGGAGCGACAGGGTTGGGATGAACACTGAAGCTTTCTTT.

The V call is TRBV7-2, the J call TRBJ2-3, with D possibly TRBD2 on 5 matching bases. CDR3 size: 12 residues. The V and J ends lost 3 bases and 5 bases respectively, with 6 bases between them. Germline V gene lookup returns CDR1 SGHTA and CDR2 FQGNSA. The CDR3: CASSFGGDTQYF. CDR3 sequence (DNA): TGTGCCAGCAGCTTTGGAGGAGATACGCAGTATTTT.

This clone was recorded once. The chain couples TRBV29-1 to TRBJ2-1; 12 bases are a match to TRBD2. Germline assignment: CDR1 SQVTM and CDR2 ANQGSEA. V gave up 4 bases and J gave up 13 bases; unmatched junction bases: 8. CDR3 length equals 13 residues. The CDR3 bases are TGCAGCGTTGTGGCTAGCGGGGGGGGATCCCAGTTCTTC. It yields the protein CSVVASGGGSQFF.

This rearrangement joins TRBV13 to TRBJ2-5, with 13 bases identical to TRBD2. CDR1 and CDR2 (germline): PRHDT, FYEKMQ (reference sequence). The CDR3 contains 15 residues. The J segment lost 4 bases and the V segment lost 7 bases, leaving 6 bases of the junction unmatched. The CDR3 reads CASNHGTSGVETQYF. The CDR3 DNA is TGTGCCAGCAACCACGGGACTAGCGGGGTAGAGACCCAGTACTTC.

The V call is TRBV6-6, the J call TRBJ1-1, with TRBD1 as a possible D gene (5 bases). The CDR3 is 14 residues long. Germline V gene lookup returns CDR1 MNHNY and CDR2 SVGAGI (reference sequence). Deletions cut 7 bases from V and 5 bases from J, with 17 bases between. The CDR3 bases are TGTGCCAGCACCGCGGTGGGGGGGATTACTGAAGCTTTCTTT. Residues: CASTAVGGITEAFF.

The J gene is TRBJ2-7, the V gene TRBV7-9; 10 nucleotides align to TRBD1. Trimming removed 5 bases from V and 2 bases from J; junction bases left unmatched: 15. This CDR3 is built from 18 residues. Germline-derived CDR1 and CDR2 are SEHNR and FQNEAQ (reference sequence). In nucleotides, the CDR3 is TGTGCCAGCAGCGCTAAGTCTCCGGGACAGGGGATCGCCTACGAGCAGTACTTC. As protein: CASSAKSPGQGIAYEQYF.

This rearrangement joins TRBV28 to TRBJ1-1, with a tentative D call TRBD1 (5 bases). The CDR3 covers 14 residues. V was cut by 6 bases and J by 1 base, with 12 bases left in between. The germline V gene encodes CDR1 MDHEN and CDR2 SYDVKM. The DNA for the CDR3 is TGTGCCAGCAGGGTAGACAGTCGGAACACTGAAGCTTTCTTT. Encoded protein: CASRVDSRNTEAFF. Full variable domain (missing parts from reference TRBV28 and TRBJ1-1): DVKVTQSSRYLVKRTGEKVFLECVQDMDHENMFWYRQDPGLGLRLIYFSYDVKMKEKGDIPEGYSVSREKKERFSLILESASTNQTSMYLCASRVDSRNTEAFFGQGTRLTVV.

The rearrangement joins TRBV6-1 to TRBJ2-7; tentative D call: TRBD1 (6 bases). CDR3 length: 14 amino acids. Germline-derived CDR1 and CDR2 are MNHNS and SASEGT. Trimming stripped 5 bases from V and 3 bases from J, with 14 bases between. CDR3 DNA: TGTGCCAGCAGTTCCCCCTGGGACAACTACGAGCAGTACTTC. Translated, it gives CASSSPWDNYEQYF.

This clone has a handful of counts. The chain couples TRBV11-3 to TRBJ1-2, with D uncertain. Germline assignment: CDR1 SGHNT and CDR2 YENEEA. V was pared by 5 bases and J by 2 bases, with 12 bases between. The CDR3 contains 14 residues. The CDR3 nucleotides are TGTGCCAGCAGCATTCCCGGGGAGAACTATGGCTACACCTTC. This translates into CASSIPGENYGYTF. Together with reference TRBV11-3 and TRBJ1-2, the CDR3 gives the full variable domain: EAGVVQSPRYKIIEKKQPVAFWCNPISGHNTLYWYLQNLGQGPELLIRYENEEAVDDSQLPKDRFSAERLKGVDSTLKIQPAELGDSAVYLCASSIPGENYGYTFGSGTRLTVV.

V gene TRBV11-2 combines with J gene TRBJ2-4; D is possibly TRBD1 (7 bases). Germline V gene sequence: CDR1 SGHAT, CDR2 FQNNGV. Trimming left V 5 bases short and J 8 bases short, with 16 bases between. The CDR3 contains 14 residues. The CDR3 spells CASSLGGQSYIQYF. For the CDR3, the DNA is TGTGCCAGCAGCCTGGGGGGACAGTCATACATTCAGTACTTC.

The genes are TRBV28 and TRBJ1-5; D unclear. Germline V gives CDR1 MDHEN, CDR2 SYDVKM. Deletions cut 4 bases from V and 0 bases from J, with 7 bases between. The CDR3 has 14 amino acids. The CDR3 DNA sequence: TGTGCCAGCAGTTGGACGGATAGCAATCAGCCCCAGCATTTT. It codes for CASSWTDSNQPQHF.

The V call is TRBV10-1, the J call TRBJ2-7; D uncertain. With 2 bases removed from V and 0 bases from J, the gap between germline ends came to 5 bases. CDR3 length equals 13 residues. Germline CDR1 WNHNN, CDR2 SYGVQD (reference sequence). DNA of the CDR3: TGCGCCAGCAGTGAGGTATCCTCCTACGAGCAGTACTTC. This gives the protein CASSEVSSYEQYF.

The CDR3 DNA is TGTGCCAGCAGCTTGGTGTCCAGGGGGCCTGAAAAACTGTTTTTT. This codes for CASSLVSRGPEKLFF. The chain joins TRBV5-6 to TRBJ1-4, with TRBD1 identical over 8 bases. The CDR3 is 15 residues long. V trimming: 0 bases; J trimming: 7 bases; junction bases outside the gene matches: 5. Germline V gene sequence: CDR1 SGHDT, CDR2 YYEEEE.